One and the same sample provided the 29 T cell receptor beta chains below, sequenced in a study of blood T cell repertoires in COVID-19. The assay was immunoSEQ multiplex PCR, and TCRdb's table has in-frame clones only and misses some. The repertoire holds 250,000 to 300,000 clones, with around 87% as singletons. Sequenced sample: peripheral blood. The source of these receptors is a woman in her forties or fifties who had recovered from COVID-19.

The gene calls are TRBV19 and TRBJ2-7; D ambiguous. The CDR3 totals 14 residues. V was shortened by 1 base and J by 6 bases, with 13 bases between the two germline ends. Germline assignment: CDR1 LNHDA and CDR2 SQIVND (reference sequence). The DNA of the CDR3 is TGTGCCAGTAGTATAGGCAGCCTGAGAGGCGAGCAGTACTTC. Translated, it gives CASSIGSLRGEQYF. Filled out from reference TRBV19 and TRBJ2-7, the complete variable domain reads DGGITQSPKYLFRKEGQNVTLSCEQNLNHDAMYWYRQDPGQGLRLIYYSQIVNDFQKGDIAEGYSVSREKKESFPLTVTSAQKNPTAFYLCASSIGSLRGEQYFGPGTRLTVT.

The CDR3 protein is CASSVQGSETQYF. CDR3 sequence (DNA): TGTGCCAGCAGCGTACAGGGTAGCGAGACCCAGTACTTC. The rearrangement joins TRBV12-3 or TRBV12-4 to TRBJ2-5, with D maybe TRBD1 (6 bases). The CDR3 has 13 amino acids. The ends were cut back, 6 bases at V and 5 bases at J, with 13 bases in the middle.

The rearrangement links TRBV6-6 to TRBJ1-1; no reliable D call. Trimming removed 0 bases at V and 4 bases at J, with 12 bases between. The germline CDR1 and CDR2 sequences are MNHNY and SVGAGI (reference sequence). The CDR3 extends over 15 amino acids. CDR3 region: CASSYSRGGPTEAFF. The CDR3 DNA reads as TGTGCCAGCAGTTACTCGCGGGGAGGCCCCACTGAAGCTTTCTTT.

This chain uses TRBV28 with TRBJ2-2; 7 bases are a match to TRBD1. J was trimmed by 1 base and V by 8 bases; bases with no gene match: 4. CDR3 length: 14 amino acids. Germline V lookup: CDR1 MDHEN, CDR2 SYDVKM. The CDR3 DNA sequence: TGTGCCAGCTTTCGGACAGGGAACACCGGGGAGCTGTTTTTT. Translation gives CASFRTGNTGELFF.

The rearrangement joins TRBV7-3 to TRBJ1-1; D may be TRBD1 (5 bases). Per germline, CDR1 SGHTA and CDR2 FQGTGA. This CDR3 spans 14 amino acids. V was cut by 9 bases and J by 5 bases, with 19 bases left in between. CDR3 amino acids: CASAQQTVRTEAFF. Here the CDR3 DNA reads TGTGCCAGTGCTCAGCAGACAGTAAGGACTGAAGCTTTCTTT.

V usage is TRBV7-9 and J usage is TRBJ2-7; TRBD1 aligns across 7 bases. The CDR3 runs 17 residues. The junction had 17 bases not matched to a gene; V was cut back by 5 bases and J by 4 bases. Per the germline V gene, CDR1 is SEHNR and CDR2 is FQNEAQ (reference sequence). CDR3 amino acids: CASSPQAPGGWTYEQYF. In DNA form, the CDR3 reads TGTGCCAGCAGCCCCCAGGCCCCAGGGGGATGGACATACGAGCAGTACTTC. Full variable domain (missing parts from reference TRBV7-9 and TRBJ2-7): DTGVSQNPRHKITKRGQNVTFRCDPISEHNRLYWYRQTLGQGPEFLTYFQNEAQLEKSRLLSDRFSAERPKGSFSTLEIQRTEQGDSAMYLCASSPQAPGGWTYEQYFGPGTRLTVT.

The genes are TRBV28 and TRBJ1-5; D is possibly TRBD1 (5 bases). Germline CDR1 is MDHEN and CDR2 is SYDVKM. This CDR3 has 15 amino acids. Trimming cost V 0 bases and J 6 bases, with 12 bases left between them. The DNA for the CDR3 is TGTGCCAGCAGTTTATGGGGAGGGGATGGTCAGCCCCAGCATTTT. Its protein is CASSLWGGDGQPQHF.

This clone was observed a single time. The genes are TRBV15 and TRBJ1-4; 11 bases are a match to TRBD1. V lost 1 base and J lost 8; bases outside the gene matches: 0. Germline V gives CDR1 LNHNV, CDR2 YYDKDF (reference sequence). This CDR3 is built from 14 residues. CDR3 nucleotides: TGTGCCACCAGCAGAGGGGACAGGGGGGAAAAACTGTTTTTT. Protein sequence: CATSRGDRGEKLFF.

This chain connects TRBV6-1 to TRBJ1-1; D gene uncertain. This CDR3 comprises 13 residues. Germline loops: CDR1 MNHNS, CDR2 SASEGT. Trimming removed 1 base at V and 4 bases at J, with 7 bases between. CDR3 coding DNA: TGTGCCAGCAGTGAAGGGCGGAGCACTGAAGCTTTCTTT. Translation gives CASSEGRSTEAFF.

This clone was counted a few times. This CDR3 reads CASSVGAVNQPQHF. The CDR3 coding sequence is TGTGCCAGCAGCGTAGGGGCAGTCAATCAGCCCCAGCATTTT. J is TRBJ1-5 and V is TRBV9, with D unresolved. Looked up from germline, CDR1 is SGDLS and CDR2 is YYNGEE. There are 14 residues in the CDR3. V lost 0 bases and J 3 bases, leaving 7 bases between the germline ends.

V gene TRBV11-2 combines with J gene TRBJ2-1; 10 positions agree with TRBD1. With V trimmed by 5 bases and J by 3 bases, 4 bases remained unmatched. This CDR3 is 15 amino acids long. Per germline, CDR1 SGHAT and CDR2 FQNNGV. The CDR3 bases are TGTGCCAGCAGCCGGGACAGGGGTATCTACAATGAGCAGTTCTTC. Its translation: CASSRDRGIYNEQFF.

Here the CDR3 DNA reads TGTGCCAGCAGTTCCCCGGACACAGGGACCCGGTACGAGCAGTACTTC. Protein sequence: CASSSPDTGTRYEQYF. The chain links TRBV28 to TRBJ2-7; D possibly corresponds to TRBD1 (6 bases). The CDR3 is 16 residues long. Germline V gene data show CDR1 as MDHEN and CDR2 as SYDVKM. The ends were cut back, 4 bases at V and 4 bases at J, with 20 bases in the middle.

The V call is TRBV6-5, the J call TRBJ1-1; D is possibly TRBD1 (6 bases). Germline CDR1 and CDR2: MNHEY and SVGAGI. V was pared by 7 bases and J by 4 bases, with 16 bases between. This CDR3 is 14 amino acids long. The CDR3 coding sequence is TGTGCCAGCATCCAAGGGATAGGGGGCACTGAAGCTTTCTTT. Protein product: CASIQGIGGTEAFF.

This clone was detected only once. In nucleotides, the CDR3 is TGTGCCAGCAGTTTTTCTGATCAGCCCCAGCATTTT. Amino acid sequence: CASSFSDQPQHF. This sequence joins TRBV28 and TRBJ1-5; no reliable D call. From germline, CDR1 is MDHEN and CDR2 SYDVKM. CDR3 length equals 12 residues. Trimming removed 3 bases at V and 5 bases at J, with 5 bases between.

The chain employs TRBV20-1 and TRBJ2-3, with no clear D. The CDR3 consists of 14 residues. CDR1 is DFQATT and CDR2 is SNEGSKA in the germline V gene (reference sequence). With 3 bases removed from V and 1 base from J, the gap between germline ends came to 11 bases. The CDR3 DNA follows: TGCAGTGCTAGTATAACTGTGGGCACAGATACGCAGTATTTT. Encoded protein: CSASITVGTDTQYF.

The chain combines TRBV5-4 with TRBJ2-3; 10 bases match TRBD2. This CDR3 has 15 residues. Per germline, CDR1 SGHNT and CDR2 YYREEE (reference sequence). V shed 1 base, J shed 6 bases, and the junction held 5 bases outside the gene matches. The CDR3 sequence is CASSLSGGAFDTQYF. In DNA, the CDR3 is TGTGCCAGCAGCTTGAGCGGGGGGGCCTTCGATACGCAGTATTTT.

The rearrangement joins TRBV18 to TRBJ2-7, with D hard to call. CDR1 and CDR2 (germline): KGHSH, LQKENI. CDR3 size: 15 residues. Trimming left V 5 bases short and J 6 bases short, with 20 bases between. CDR3 region: CASSSNQRGIGEQYF. CDR3 sequence (DNA): TGTGCCAGCTCATCCAATCAGCGTGGCATCGGCGAGCAGTACTTC.

The chain has TRBV4-3 and TRBJ1-6; D gene ambiguous. CDR1 is LGHNA and CDR2 is YSLEER in the germline V gene. V was cut by 0 bases and J by 7 bases, with 7 bases left in between. CDR3 size: 14 residues. The CDR3 DNA reads as TGCGCCAGCAGCCAAGAAGCCAAAAATTCACCCCTCCACTTT. It encodes CASSQEAKNSPLHF.

The chain uses TRBV18 and TRBJ1-2; TRBD1 matches 8 bases. With V trimmed by 3 bases and J by 5 bases, 5 bases remained unmatched. Germline CDR1 reads KGHSH; CDR2 reads LQKENI. The CDR3 covers 14 residues. DNA for the CDR3: TGTGCCAGCTCACCGGAGGACAGGGCTTATGGCTACACCTTC. Encoded protein: CASSPEDRAYGYTF.

The chain carries TRBV7-9 and TRBJ1-2, with 7 bases matching TRBD1. The CDR3 length is 14 residues. V dropped 5 bases and J dropped 2; count of bases not matched to a gene: 5. Germline V gene data show CDR1 as SEHNR and CDR2 as FQNEAQ (reference sequence). CDR3 sequence (DNA): TGTGCCAGCAGCCTACGGGACAGCAACTATGGCTACACCTTC. Amino acid sequence: CASSLRDSNYGYTF. Variable domain in full (rest from reference TRBV7-9 and TRBJ1-2): DTGVSQNPRHKITKRGQNVTFRCDPISEHNRLYWYRQTLGQGPEFLTYFQNEAQLEKSRLLSDRFSAERPKGSFSTLEIQRTEQGDSAMYLCASSLRDSNYGYTFGSGTRLTVV.

The genes are TRBV6-5 and TRBJ2-7; D uncertain. Trimming removed 6 bases from V and 6 bases from J, with 15 bases in between. There are 13 residues in the CDR3. Germline V gives CDR1 MNHEY, CDR2 SVGAGI. The DNA for the CDR3 is TGTGCCAGCAGCCTAGAGACCCTGGGCGAGCAGTACTTC. Translating it yields CASSLETLGEQYF.

The V call is TRBV27, the J call TRBJ1-6; D may be TRBD1 (6 bases). The CDR3 runs 16 residues. From germline, CDR1 is MNHEY and CDR2 SMNVEV (reference sequence). V lost 2 bases and J lost 4, with 12 bases in between. This CDR3 reads CASSLGGGYYNSPLHF. CDR3 sequence (DNA): TGTGCCAGCAGTTTAGGGGGCGGCTATTATAATTCACCCCTCCACTTT.

This chain uses TRBV28 with TRBJ1-5, with D maybe TRBD1 (6 bases). Germline V lookup: CDR1 MDHEN, CDR2 SYDVKM. Trimming left V 8 bases short and J 1 base short, with 18 bases between. The CDR3 runs to 16 residues. CDR3 amino acids: CASVRPDRRSNQPQHF. The DNA of the CDR3 is TGTGCCAGCGTACGACCTGACAGGCGAAGCAATCAGCCCCAGCATTTT.

The chain joins TRBV7-9 to TRBJ1-1; tentatively, D is TRBD1 (5 bases). Germline V gene lookup returns CDR1 SEHNR and CDR2 FQNEAQ (reference sequence). The CDR3 runs 13 residues. Deletions cut 11 bases from V and 2 bases from J, with 15 bases between. In nucleotides, the CDR3 is TGTGCCCTGGCGACAGACGGTAACACTGAAGCTTTCTTT. Amino acid sequence: CALATDGNTEAFF.

V is TRBV24-1 and J is TRBJ1-2, with D maybe TRBD1 (6 bases). Germline CDR1 and CDR2: KGHDR and SFDVKD. The V gene lost 4 bases and the J gene lost 8 bases, with 16 bases spanning the gap. The CDR3 totals 14 residues. The CDR3 loop is CATSEGGDPGGYTF. The CDR3 DNA follows: TGTGCCACCAGTGAAGGGGGGGACCCGGGCGGCTACACCTTC.

The CDR3 DNA reads as TGCAGCGTTGGAGTTCCACCCTCCTACGAGCAGTACTTC. This encodes CSVGVPPSYEQYF. This sequence joins TRBV29-1 and TRBJ2-7; D uncertain. CDR3 length: 13 amino acids. V shed 4 bases and J shed 0 bases, with 10 bases lying between them. Germline lookup yields CDR1 SQVTM and CDR2 ANQGSEA.

The rearrangement uses TRBV7-2 and TRBJ2-2, with D uncertain. Trimming shortened V by 8 bases and J by 8 bases, and 12 bases separated the two germline ends. From germline, CDR1 is SGHTA and CDR2 FQGNSA. The CDR3 extends over 12 amino acids. The CDR3 here is CASRLGLGELFF. As DNA, the CDR3 is TGTGCCAGCCGCCTCGGTCTGGGGGAGCTGTTTTTT. The full variable domain, with the rest looked up from reference TRBV7-2 and TRBJ2-2, is GAGVSQSPSNKVTEKGKDVELRCDPISGHTALYWYRQSLGQGLEFLIYFQGNSAPDKSGLPSDRFSAERTGGSVSTLTIQRTQQEDSAVYLCASRLGLGELFFGEGSRLTVL.

This rearrangement joins TRBV28 to TRBJ1-4, with D tentatively TRBD1 (5 bases). V was clipped by 6 bases and J by 5 bases, with 16 bases between them. CDR3 length: 15 amino acids. CDR1 is MDHEN and CDR2 is SYDVKM in the germline V gene. The CDR3 DNA reads TGTGCCAGCAGGATGGGGGGGTCCCTAAATGAAAAACTGTTTTTT. Protein: CASRMGGSLNEKLFF.

The chain joins TRBV7-2 to TRBJ1-5, with a tentative D call TRBD1 (6 bases). The germline CDR1 and CDR2 sequences are SGHTA and FQGNSA. CDR3 length: 14 residues. Trimming stripped 5 bases from V and 3 bases from J, with 11 bases between. CDR3 coding DNA: TGTGCCAGCAGCCCTGGACAGCCCAATCAGCCCCAGCATTTT. This sequence encodes CASSPGQPNQPQHF.